This T cell receptor (beta chain) was sequenced in a study of T-cell reconstitution after alpha-beta-depleted transplantation in children. Per the germline V gene, CDR1 is MNHEY and CDR2 is SVGAGI. This CDR3 is 16 amino acids long. V gave up 4 bases and J gave up 0 bases, with 13 bases separating them. Preparation of the TCRbeta library involved a method that used unique molecular identifiers. MiXCR, run by TCRdb on the PCR reads, gives a single entry per CDR3 protein. The sample holds hundreds of thousands of distinct CDR3 sequences, about a sixth seen once. This sample comprised PBMCs, mostly from graft donor cells, obtained 360 days after TCRalphabeta/CD19-depleted stem cell transplant. The TCR comes from a male patient aged 2-15 years who had a stem cell transplant for acute lymphoblastic leukemia, so the T cells may come from the graft donor. The V call is TRBV6-5, the J call TRBJ1-3; D is uncertain. The CDR3 protein is CASSSWPGVSGNTIYF. The CDR3 DNA reads as TGTGCCAGCAGTTCTTGGCCCGGAGTCTCTGGAAACACCATATATTTT.